This entry lists 19 T cell receptor beta chains sequenced from one sample in a study of shared clonotypes between healthy human individuals. Data came from immunoSEQ multiplex PCR; TCRdb stores just in-frame clones and leaves some out. The sample lists about 2.4 million clones, 85% to 95% occurring once. The sample consisted of naive CD4+ T cells sorted from blood. Subset of the sample: CD45RA+ positively selected. Receptors were obtained from a man aged 18 to 30 in good health.

This CDR3 is CASSGQVTQPQHF. In DNA, the CDR3 is TGTGCCAGCAGTGGACAGGTGACCCAGCCCCAGCATTTT. The chain carries TRBV2 and TRBJ1-5, with a tentative D call TRBD1 (6 bases). Germline-derived CDR1 and CDR2 are SNHLY and FYNNEI. V lost 4 bases to trimming and J lost 7 bases, with 11 bases between them. This CDR3 contains 13 residues.

The CDR3 DNA is TGTGCCAGCAGTACCAGGGAGCACTATGGCTACACCTTC. This translates into CASSTREHYGYTF. The rearrangement uses TRBV27 and TRBJ1-2; a weak D match, TRBD1 (5 bases). V shed 5 bases and J shed 3 bases, with 10 bases lying between them. The CDR3 totals 13 residues. Germline V gene sequence: CDR1 MNHEY, CDR2 SMNVEV (reference sequence).

The chain links TRBV6-1 to TRBJ1-2; 7 bases fit TRBD1. The V gene end was trimmed by 8 bases and the J gene end by 6 bases; junction bases not matched to a gene: 15. Germline CDR1 MNHNS, CDR2 SASEGT. The CDR3 spans 15 residues. The CDR3, as DNA: TGTGCCAGCTCAACCCTACAGGGGACGTATGATGGCTACACCTTC. This encodes CASSTLQGTYDGYTF.

This rearrangement joins TRBV18 to TRBJ2-7; D could derive from TRBD1 or TRBD2 (5 bases each). Trimming stripped 2 bases from V and 0 bases from J, with 11 bases between. Germline V gene sequence: CDR1 KGHSH, CDR2 LQKENI. The length of the CDR3 is 15 residues. CDR3 region: CASSPFPGSSYEQYF. CDR3 nucleotide sequence: TGTGCCAGCTCACCATTCCCAGGGAGCTCCTACGAGCAGTACTTC.

A note on this clone: This sample includes further DNA sequences coding for the same CDR3. CDR3: CASSLGRNYGYTF. Here the CDR3 DNA reads TGTGCCAGCAGCTTGGGGAGAAACTATGGCTACACCTTC. This chain uses TRBV5-4 with TRBJ1-2; D is unresolved. Looked up from germline, CDR1 is SGHNT and CDR2 is YYREEE (reference sequence). The CDR3 spans 13 residues. V gave up 0 bases and J gave up 2 bases, with 5 bases separating them.

This chain uses TRBV18 with TRBJ1-1; unclear D gene. The V end lost 2 bases, the J end lost 1 base, and 8 bases lay between the germline ends. Germline V gene data show CDR1 as KGHSH and CDR2 as LQKENI. This CDR3 has 14 amino acids. CDR3 in amino acids: CASSPSQPNTEAFF. CDR3 DNA: TGTGCCAGCTCACCATCTCAACCGAACACTGAAGCTTTCTTT.

This clone was detected only once. The V gene is TRBV7-2, the J gene TRBJ1-2; 8 bases line up with TRBD1. The germline CDR1 and CDR2 sequences are SGHTA and FQGNSA. The CDR3 contains 14 residues. The V and J ends lost 5 bases and 8 bases, in that order; junction bases with no gene match: 10. The CDR3 here is CASSARQGMGGYTF. CDR3 bases: TGTGCCAGCAGCGCTAGACAGGGGATGGGCGGCTACACCTTC.

The chain is built from TRBV11-2 and TRBJ1-3; D remains unclear. Trimming pared 5 bases from V and 4 bases from J, leaving 9 bases between. This CDR3 region has 13 residues. CDR1 SGHAT and CDR2 FQNNGV come from the germline V gene. Here the CDR3 DNA reads TGTGCCAGCAGCGCCATTCAGGGAAACACCATATATTTT. Its translation is CASSAIQGNTIYF.

The genes are TRBV18 and TRBJ1-5; D is possibly TRBD1 (6 bases). CDR1 is KGHSH and CDR2 is LQKENI in the germline V gene. CDR3 size: 14 residues. Trimming removed 3 bases from V and 9 bases from J, with 15 bases in between. CDR3 nucleotide sequence: TGTGCCAGCTCACCTGCAGGGGAGGCTCGGCCCCAGCATTTT. Amino acids: CASSPAGEARPQHF.

The chain links TRBV2 to TRBJ2-1, with 7 positions matching TRBD1. The CDR3 spans 13 residues. The germline V gene has CDR1 SNHLY and CDR2 FYNNEI. The ends lost 4 bases at V and 4 bases at J; junction bases unmatched: 1. CDR3 region: CASSADRYNEQFF. For the CDR3, the DNA is TGTGCCAGCAGTGCGGACAGGTACAATGAGCAGTTCTTC.

This clone is a singleton in its sample. V and J are TRBV6-1 and TRBJ1-2; D not resolved. The CDR3 spans 13 residues. Germline lookup yields CDR1 MNHNS and CDR2 SASEGT. Trimming took 0 bases from V and 5 from J, leaving 7 bases between them. The CDR3 DNA reads as TGTGCCAGCAGTGAAGCCTTTAGGTATGGCTACACCTTC. Its translation is CASSEAFRYGYTF.

Worth noting for this clone: The identical CDR3 is also encoded by other nucleotide sequences in the sample. V usage is TRBV5-1 and J usage is TRBJ1-2, with D maybe TRBD1 (5 bases). The CDR3 runs to 13 residues. Germline CDR1 reads SGHRS; CDR2 reads YFSETQ. With 4 bases removed from V and 8 bases from J, the gap between germline ends came to 15 bases. CDR3 residues: CASSPDRGGGYTF. CDR3 nucleotides: TGCGCCAGCAGCCCCGACCGGGGCGGGGGCTACACCTTC.

The gene calls are TRBV10-3 and TRBJ2-1; D is unresolved. CDR1 and CDR2 (germline): ENHRY, SYGVKD. With 7 bases removed from V and 5 bases from J, the gap between germline ends came to 6 bases. This CDR3 is built from 11 residues. The chain's CDR3 is CAITKNNEQFF. DNA for the CDR3: TGTGCCATCACCAAAAACAATGAGCAGTTCTTC.

The V call is TRBV10-1, the J call TRBJ2-7, with D maybe TRBD1 (6 bases). V was clipped by 2 bases and J by 0 bases, with 11 bases between them. CDR1 and CDR2 (germline): WNHNN, SYGVQD (reference sequence). This CDR3 has 15 amino acids. CDR3 sequence (DNA): TGCGCCAGCAGTGAGGGTAGGGGGAGCTCCTACGAGCAGTACTTC. This translates into CASSEGRGSSYEQYF.

The chain joins TRBV6-5 to TRBJ2-5; TRBD1 agrees at 9 bases. V shed 6 bases and J 5 bases; nucleotides not matched to a gene: 10. Germline CDR1 reads MNHEY; CDR2 reads SVGAGI. The length of the CDR3 is 15 residues. Written as DNA, the CDR3 is TGTGCCAGCAGGCAACAGGGGGCCCAAGGGGAGACCCAGTACTTC. Protein sequence: CASRQQGAQGETQYF.

As to this clone: Other DNA variants within this sample encode the same CDR3. The chain uses TRBV5-1 and TRBJ1-1; possible D gene TRBD1, 5 bases. With 0 bases removed from V and 0 bases from J, the gap between germline ends came to 6 bases. In germline, CDR1 is SGHRS, CDR2 YFSETQ. The CDR3 length is 14 residues. CDR3 amino acids: CASSLEDMNTEAFF. As DNA, the CDR3 is TGCGCCAGCAGCTTGGAGGACATGAACACTGAAGCTTTCTTT.

The chain links TRBV7-2 to TRBJ1-5; no reliable D call. This CDR3 is built from 14 residues. The germline V and J ends were trimmed by 3 bases and 7 bases, with 13 bases remaining between them. Germline CDR1 and CDR2: SGHTA and FQGNSA. Written as DNA, the CDR3 is TGTGCCAGCAGCTTGCGCCCCACACACCAGCCCCAGCATTTT. It is translated as CASSLRPTHQPQHF.

V and J are TRBV7-2 and TRBJ1-5; the D is unclear. V dropped 2 bases and J dropped 0 bases, with 14 bases sitting between them. The germline V gene has CDR1 SGHTA and CDR2 FQGNSA. This CDR3 has 17 amino acids. This chain's CDR3 is CASSLSAASYSNQPQHF. The CDR3 bases are TGTGCCAGCAGCTTATCGGCGGCTTCGTATAGCAATCAGCCCCAGCATTTT.

V gene TRBV6-5 combines with J gene TRBJ2-3; 7 positions match TRBD1. V gave up 0 bases and J gave up 2 bases; unmatched junction bases: 5. The CDR3 contains 16 residues. CDR1 and CDR2 from the germline V gene are MNHEY and SVGAGI. CDR3 region: CASSYSRGQTTDTQYF. CDR3 bases: TGTGCCAGCAGTTACTCGAGGGGACAGACCACAGATACGCAGTATTTT.